This T cell receptor (beta chain) was identified during a study of T cells after yellow fever vaccination. Across the whole study: Fractions with few cells were prepared using SMART-Seq v4 Ultra Low Input.

TCRdb analysed the 5' RACE reads with MiXCR anew, one entry per CDR3 protein. The sample carries about 300,000 distinct CDR3 sequences, approximately 4.2% recorded once. A few counts support this clonotype. What it binds is not known. Germline CDR1 reads DFQATT; CDR2 reads SNEGSKA (reference sequence). The CDR3 is 13 amino acids. V lost 3 bases and J lost 4, with 11 bases in between. Study findings and constraints: Repertoires obtained by FACS sorting could include abundant clonotypes that entered as contaminants from the bulk population.

The rearrangement uses TRBV20-1 and TRBJ2-3; D may be TRBD2 (7 bases). This receptor was identified in a man between 18 and 35 years old who received the YFV17D yellow fever vaccine. Sequences were derived from PBMCs, sampled 5 days after the yellow fever booster vaccination. The CDR3 nucleotides are TGCAGTGCTAGCGGGGGGCGTCCAGATACGCAGTATTTT. Protein sequence: CSASGGRPDTQYF.